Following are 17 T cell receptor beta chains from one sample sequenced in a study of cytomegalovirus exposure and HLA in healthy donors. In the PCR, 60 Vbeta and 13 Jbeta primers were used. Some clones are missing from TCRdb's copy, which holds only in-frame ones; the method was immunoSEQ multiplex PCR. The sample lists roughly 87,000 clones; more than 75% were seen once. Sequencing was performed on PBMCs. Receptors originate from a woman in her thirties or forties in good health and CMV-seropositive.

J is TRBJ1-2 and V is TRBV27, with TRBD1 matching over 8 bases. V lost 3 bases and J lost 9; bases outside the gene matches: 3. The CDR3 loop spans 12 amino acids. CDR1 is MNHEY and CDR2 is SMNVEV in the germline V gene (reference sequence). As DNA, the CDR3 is TGTGCCAGCAGTTTGACAGGGGATCGCTACACCTTC. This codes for CASSLTGDRYTF.

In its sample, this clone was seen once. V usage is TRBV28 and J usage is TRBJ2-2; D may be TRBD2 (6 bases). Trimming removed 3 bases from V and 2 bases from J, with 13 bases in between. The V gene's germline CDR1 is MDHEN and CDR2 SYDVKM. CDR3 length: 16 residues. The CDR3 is CASSFLERANTGELFF. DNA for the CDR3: TGTGCCAGCAGTTTTCTGGAGCGGGCAAACACCGGGGAGCTGTTTTTT. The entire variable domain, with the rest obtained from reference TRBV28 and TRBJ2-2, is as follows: DVKVTQSSRYLVKRTGEKVFLECVQDMDHENMFWYRQDPGLGLRLIYFSYDVKMKEKGDIPEGYSVSREKKERFSLILESASTNQTSMYLCASSFLERANTGELFFGEGSRLTVL.

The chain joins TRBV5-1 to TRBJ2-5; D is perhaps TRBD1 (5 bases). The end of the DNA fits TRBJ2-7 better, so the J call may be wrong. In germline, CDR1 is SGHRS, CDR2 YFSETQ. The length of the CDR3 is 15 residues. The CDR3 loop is CASSLASQGSYEQYF. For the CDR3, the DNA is TGCGCCAGCAGCTTGGCGTCCCAGGGCTCCTACGAGCAGTACTTC.

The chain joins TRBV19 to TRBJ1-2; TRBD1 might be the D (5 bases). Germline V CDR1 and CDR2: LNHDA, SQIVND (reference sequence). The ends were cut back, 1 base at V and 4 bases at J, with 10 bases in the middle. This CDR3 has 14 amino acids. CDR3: CASSIGQGAYGYTF. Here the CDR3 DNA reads TGTGCCAGTAGTATAGGCCAGGGTGCCTATGGCTACACCTTC.

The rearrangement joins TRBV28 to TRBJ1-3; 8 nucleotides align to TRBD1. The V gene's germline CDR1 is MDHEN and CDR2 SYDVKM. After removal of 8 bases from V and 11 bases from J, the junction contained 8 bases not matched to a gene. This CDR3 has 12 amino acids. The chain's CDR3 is CASSNRGESIYF. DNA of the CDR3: TGTGCCAGCTCAAACAGGGGGGAATCCATATATTTT. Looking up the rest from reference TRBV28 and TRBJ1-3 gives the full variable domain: DVKVTQSSRYLVKRTGEKVFLECVQDMDHENMFWYRQDPGLGLRLIYFSYDVKMKEKGDIPEGYSVSREKKERFSLILESASTNQTSMYLCASSNRGESIYFGEGSWLTVV.

CDR3: CASRLSGTDTQYF. The CDR3 DNA reads TGTGCCAGCCGCCTGTCAGGGACAGATACGCAGTATTTT. The chain has TRBV28 and TRBJ2-3; D is perhaps TRBD1 (5 bases). Germline-derived CDR1 and CDR2 are MDHEN and SYDVKM. Trimming pared 8 bases from V and 3 bases from J, leaving 12 bases between. This CDR3 has 13 residues.

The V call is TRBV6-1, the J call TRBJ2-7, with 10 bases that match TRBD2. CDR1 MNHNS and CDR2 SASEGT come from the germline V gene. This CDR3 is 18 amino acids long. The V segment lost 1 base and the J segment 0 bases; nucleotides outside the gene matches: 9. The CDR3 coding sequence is TGTGCCAGCAGTGAAGACCTAAGACTAGCGGGTAGCTCCTACGAGCAGTACTTC. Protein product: CASSEDLRLAGSSYEQYF.

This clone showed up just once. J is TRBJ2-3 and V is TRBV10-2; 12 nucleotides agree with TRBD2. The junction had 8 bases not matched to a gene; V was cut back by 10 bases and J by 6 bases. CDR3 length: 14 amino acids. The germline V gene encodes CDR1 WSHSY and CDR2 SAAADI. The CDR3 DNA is TGCGCCACCCGCCTAGCGGGGGGGCCGGATACGCAGTATTTT. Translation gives CATRLAGGPDTQYF.

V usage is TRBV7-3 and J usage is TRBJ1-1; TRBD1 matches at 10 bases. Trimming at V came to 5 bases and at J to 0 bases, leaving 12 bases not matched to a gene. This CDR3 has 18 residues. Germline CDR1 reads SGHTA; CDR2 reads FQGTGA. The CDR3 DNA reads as TGTGCCAGCAGCCCTTTGGGACAGGGGCGAGGGATGAACACTGAAGCTTTCTTT. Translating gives CASSPLGQGRGMNTEAFF.

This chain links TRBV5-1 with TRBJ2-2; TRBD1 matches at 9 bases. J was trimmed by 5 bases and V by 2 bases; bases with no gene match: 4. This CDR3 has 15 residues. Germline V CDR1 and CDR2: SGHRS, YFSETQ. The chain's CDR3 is CASSFQQGATGELFF. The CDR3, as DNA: TGCGCCAGCAGCTTTCAACAGGGGGCAACCGGGGAGCTGTTTTTT.

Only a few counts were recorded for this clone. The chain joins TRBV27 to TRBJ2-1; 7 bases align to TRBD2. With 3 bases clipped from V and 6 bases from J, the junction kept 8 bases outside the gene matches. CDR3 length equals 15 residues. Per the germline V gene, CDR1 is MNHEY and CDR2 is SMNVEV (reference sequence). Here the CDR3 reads CASSFPSGRGNEQFF. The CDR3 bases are TGTGCCAGCAGTTTCCCTAGCGGTAGGGGCAATGAGCAGTTCTTC.

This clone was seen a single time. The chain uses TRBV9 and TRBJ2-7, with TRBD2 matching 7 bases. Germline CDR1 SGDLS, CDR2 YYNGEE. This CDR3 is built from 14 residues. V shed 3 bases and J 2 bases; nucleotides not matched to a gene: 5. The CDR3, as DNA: TGTGCCAGCAGCGACCCACTAGCGCCCTACGAGCAGTACTTC. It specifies CASSDPLAPYEQYF.

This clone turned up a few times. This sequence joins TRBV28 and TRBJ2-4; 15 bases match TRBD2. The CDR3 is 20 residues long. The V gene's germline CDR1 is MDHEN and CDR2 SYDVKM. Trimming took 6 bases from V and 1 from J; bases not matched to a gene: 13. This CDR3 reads CASSPLQGLAGGLAKNIQYF. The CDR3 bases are TGTGCCAGCAGCCCTCTTCAAGGACTAGCGGGAGGGTTGGCCAAAAACATTCAGTACTTC.

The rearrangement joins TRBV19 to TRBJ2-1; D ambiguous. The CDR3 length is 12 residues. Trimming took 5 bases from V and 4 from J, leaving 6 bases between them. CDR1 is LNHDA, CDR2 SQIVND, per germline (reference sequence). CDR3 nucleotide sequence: TGTGCCAGTAGTGAGGTGTACAATGAGCAGTTCTTC. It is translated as CASSEVYNEQFF.

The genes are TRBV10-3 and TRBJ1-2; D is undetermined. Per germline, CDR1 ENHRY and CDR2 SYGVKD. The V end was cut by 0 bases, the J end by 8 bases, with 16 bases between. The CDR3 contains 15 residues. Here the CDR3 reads CAISESLDSERGYTF. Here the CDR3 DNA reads TGTGCCATCAGTGAGTCTCTGGATTCTGAGCGGGGCTACACCTTC.

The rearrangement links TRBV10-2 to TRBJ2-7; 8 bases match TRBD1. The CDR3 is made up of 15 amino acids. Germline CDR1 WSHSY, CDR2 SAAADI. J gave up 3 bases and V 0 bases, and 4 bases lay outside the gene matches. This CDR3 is CASSESRTGNYEQYF. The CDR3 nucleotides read TGCGCCAGCAGTGAGTCACGGACAGGGAACTACGAGCAGTACTTC.

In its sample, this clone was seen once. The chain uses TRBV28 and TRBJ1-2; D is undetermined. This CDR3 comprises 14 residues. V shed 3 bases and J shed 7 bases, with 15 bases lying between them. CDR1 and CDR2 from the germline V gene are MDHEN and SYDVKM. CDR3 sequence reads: CASSFGWRTSGYTF. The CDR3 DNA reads TGTGCCAGCAGTTTCGGATGGCGGACTTCTGGCTACACCTTC.